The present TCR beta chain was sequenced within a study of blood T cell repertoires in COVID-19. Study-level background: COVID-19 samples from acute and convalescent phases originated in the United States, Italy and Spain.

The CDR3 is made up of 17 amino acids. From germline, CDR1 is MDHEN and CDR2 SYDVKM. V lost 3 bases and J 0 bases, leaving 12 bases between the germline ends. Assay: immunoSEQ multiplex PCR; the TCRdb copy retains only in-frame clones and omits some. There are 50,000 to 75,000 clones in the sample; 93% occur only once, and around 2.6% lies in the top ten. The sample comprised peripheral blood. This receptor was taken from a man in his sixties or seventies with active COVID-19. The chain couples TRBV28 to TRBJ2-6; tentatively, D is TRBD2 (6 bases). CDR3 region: CASSFGQGLSGANVLTF. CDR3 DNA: TGTGCCAGCAGTTTTGGGCAGGGACTCTCTGGGGCCAACGTCCTGACTTTC.